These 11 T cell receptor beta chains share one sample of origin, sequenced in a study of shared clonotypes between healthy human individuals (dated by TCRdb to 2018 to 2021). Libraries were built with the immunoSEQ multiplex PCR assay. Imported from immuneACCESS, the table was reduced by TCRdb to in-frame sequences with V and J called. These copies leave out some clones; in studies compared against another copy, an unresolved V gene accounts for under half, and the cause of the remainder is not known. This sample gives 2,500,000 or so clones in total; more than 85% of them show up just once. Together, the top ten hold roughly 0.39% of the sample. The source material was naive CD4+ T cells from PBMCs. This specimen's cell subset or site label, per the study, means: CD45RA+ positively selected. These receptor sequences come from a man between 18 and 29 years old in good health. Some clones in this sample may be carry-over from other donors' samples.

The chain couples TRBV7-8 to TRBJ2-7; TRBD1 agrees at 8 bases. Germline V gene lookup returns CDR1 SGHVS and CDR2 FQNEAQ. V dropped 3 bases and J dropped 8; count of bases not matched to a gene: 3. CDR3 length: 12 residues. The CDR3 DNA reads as TGTGCCAGCAGCTTCCCAGGGGGCCAGCAGTACTTC. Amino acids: CASSFPGGQQYF.

The CDR3, as DNA: TGTGCCAGCAGCTTATTCAGGGGATCCTACGAGCAGTACTTC. Translated: CASSLFRGSYEQYF. The chain uses TRBV7-2 and TRBJ2-7; possibly TRBD1 for D (6 bases). Looked up from germline, CDR1 is SGHTA and CDR2 is FQGNSA. V lost 2 bases and J lost 1, with 9 bases in between. This CDR3 has 14 residues.

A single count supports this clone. CDR3 region: CASGGLRSTDTQYF. DNA for the CDR3: TGTGCCAGCGGGGGTTTGCGGAGCACAGATACGCAGTATTTT. The V call is TRBV28, the J call TRBJ2-3; D may correspond to TRBD1 or TRBD2 (5 bases each). V was trimmed by 8 bases and J by 0 bases, leaving 12 bases between them. The CDR3 sequence is 14 residues long. CDR1 and CDR2 (germline): MDHEN, SYDVKM.

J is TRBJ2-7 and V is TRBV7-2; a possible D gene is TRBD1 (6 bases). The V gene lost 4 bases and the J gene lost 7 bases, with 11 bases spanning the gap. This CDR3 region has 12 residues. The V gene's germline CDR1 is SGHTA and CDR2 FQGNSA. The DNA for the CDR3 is TGTGCCAGCAGCTACAGGGTGGGGGAGCAGTACTTC. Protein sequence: CASSYRVGEQYF.

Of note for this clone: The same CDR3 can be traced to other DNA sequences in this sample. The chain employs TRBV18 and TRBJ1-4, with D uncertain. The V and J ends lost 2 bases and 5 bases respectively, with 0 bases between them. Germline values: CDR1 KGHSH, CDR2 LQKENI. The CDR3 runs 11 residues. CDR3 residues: CASSPNEKLFF. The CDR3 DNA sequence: TGTGCCAGCTCACCAAATGAAAAACTGTTTTTT.

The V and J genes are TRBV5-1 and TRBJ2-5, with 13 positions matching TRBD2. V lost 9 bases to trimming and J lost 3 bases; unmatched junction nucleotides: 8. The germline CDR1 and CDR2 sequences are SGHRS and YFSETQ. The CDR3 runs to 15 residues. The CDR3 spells CATSIGLAGEETQYF. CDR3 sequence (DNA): TGCGCCACCTCAATCGGACTAGCGGGAGAAGAGACCCAGTACTTC.

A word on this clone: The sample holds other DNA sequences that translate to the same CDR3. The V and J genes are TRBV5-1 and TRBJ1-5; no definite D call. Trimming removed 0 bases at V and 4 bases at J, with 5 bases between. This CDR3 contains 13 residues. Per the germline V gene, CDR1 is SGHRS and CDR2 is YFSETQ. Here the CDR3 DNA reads TGCGCCAGCAGCTTGGGGGAAAATCAGCCCCAGCATTTT. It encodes CASSLGENQPQHF.

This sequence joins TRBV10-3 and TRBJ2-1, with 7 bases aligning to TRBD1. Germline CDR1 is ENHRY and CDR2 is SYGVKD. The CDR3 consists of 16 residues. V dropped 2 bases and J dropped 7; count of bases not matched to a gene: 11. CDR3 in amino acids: CAISEQAGGEDNEQFF. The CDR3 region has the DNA TGTGCCATCAGTGAGCAGGCAGGGGGTGAGGATAATGAGCAGTTCTTC.

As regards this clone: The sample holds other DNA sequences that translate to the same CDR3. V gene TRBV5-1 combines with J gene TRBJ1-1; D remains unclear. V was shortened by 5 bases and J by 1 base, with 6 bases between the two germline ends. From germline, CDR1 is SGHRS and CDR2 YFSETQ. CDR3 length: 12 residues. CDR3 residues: CASSSGNTEAFF. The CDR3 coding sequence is TGCGCCAGCAGTTCCGGGAACACTGAAGCTTTCTTT. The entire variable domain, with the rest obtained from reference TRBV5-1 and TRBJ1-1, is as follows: KAGVTQTPRYLIKTRGQQVTLSCSPISGHRSVSWYQQTPGQGLQFLFEYFSETQRNKGNFPGRFSGRQFSNSRSEMNVSTLELGDSALYLCASSSGNTEAFFGQGTRLTVV.

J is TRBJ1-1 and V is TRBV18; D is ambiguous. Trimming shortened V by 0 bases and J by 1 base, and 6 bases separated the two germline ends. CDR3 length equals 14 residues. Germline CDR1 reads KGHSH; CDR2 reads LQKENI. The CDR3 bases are TGTGCCAGCTCACCACCCGGCTCGAACACTGAAGCTTTCTTT. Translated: CASSPPGSNTEAFF.

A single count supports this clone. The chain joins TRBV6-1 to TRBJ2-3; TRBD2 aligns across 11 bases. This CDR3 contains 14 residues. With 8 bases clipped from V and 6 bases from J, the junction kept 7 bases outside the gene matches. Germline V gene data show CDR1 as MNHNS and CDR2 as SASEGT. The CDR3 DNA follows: TGTGCCAGCTCTACTAGCGGGAGTTGGGATACGCAGTATTTT. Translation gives CASSTSGSWDTQYF.